The clone carrying this T cell receptor (beta chain) was recorded at least ten times. Its antigen is not identified. Germline CDR1 MNHNS, CDR2 SASEGT. V gave up 4 bases and J gave up 4 bases, with 10 bases separating them. The CDR3 contains 14 residues. This record comes from a study of neurological immune-mediated disorders. Every sequencing run generated in excess of 180 million TCR-beta sequences. These sequences covered 15-18 subjects. MiXCR, applied by TCRdb to the 5' RACE reads, yields one record per CDR3 protein. The profile covers approximately 36,000 distinct CDR3 sequences, with over 12% appearing a single time and more than 20% taken by the ten largest. The unsorted libraries were produced from 2 million PBMCs held at -80 C. General study findings and limits: The greatest degree of TCR clonal expansion was observed in HTLV-1-associated myelopathy, with the lowest in multiple sclerosis, below that of healthy controls. None of the CDR3 amino acid sequences of expanded clones were shared across subjects, and this suggested private repertoires in all groups.

The sequence was obtained from a woman between 50 and 59 years old with HTLV-1-associated myelopathy (HAM/TSP). Material: PBMCs. The V and J genes are TRBV6-1 and TRBJ2-2, with D tentatively TRBD1 (6 bases). The CDR3 sequence is CASSVQGITGELFF. CDR3 DNA: TGTGCCAGCAGTGTACAGGGAATCACCGGGGAGCTGTTTTTT.